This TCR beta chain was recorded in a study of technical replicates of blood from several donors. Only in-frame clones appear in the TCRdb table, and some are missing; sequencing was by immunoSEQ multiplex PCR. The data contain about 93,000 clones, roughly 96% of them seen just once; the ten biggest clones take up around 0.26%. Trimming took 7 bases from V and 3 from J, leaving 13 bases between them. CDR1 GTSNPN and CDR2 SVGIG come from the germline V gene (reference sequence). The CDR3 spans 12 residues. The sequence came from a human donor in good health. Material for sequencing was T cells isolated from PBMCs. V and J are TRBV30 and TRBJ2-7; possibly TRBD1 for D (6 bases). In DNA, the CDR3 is TGTGCCTACGAGACACAGGGCTACGAGCAGTACTTC. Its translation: CAYETQGYEQYF. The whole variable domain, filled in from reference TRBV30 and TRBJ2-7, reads SQTIHQWPATLVQPVGSPLSLECTVEGTSNPNLYWYRQAAGRGLQLLFYSVGIGQISSEVPQNLSASRPQDRQFILSSKKLLLSDSGFYLCAYETQGYEQYFGPGTRLTVT.